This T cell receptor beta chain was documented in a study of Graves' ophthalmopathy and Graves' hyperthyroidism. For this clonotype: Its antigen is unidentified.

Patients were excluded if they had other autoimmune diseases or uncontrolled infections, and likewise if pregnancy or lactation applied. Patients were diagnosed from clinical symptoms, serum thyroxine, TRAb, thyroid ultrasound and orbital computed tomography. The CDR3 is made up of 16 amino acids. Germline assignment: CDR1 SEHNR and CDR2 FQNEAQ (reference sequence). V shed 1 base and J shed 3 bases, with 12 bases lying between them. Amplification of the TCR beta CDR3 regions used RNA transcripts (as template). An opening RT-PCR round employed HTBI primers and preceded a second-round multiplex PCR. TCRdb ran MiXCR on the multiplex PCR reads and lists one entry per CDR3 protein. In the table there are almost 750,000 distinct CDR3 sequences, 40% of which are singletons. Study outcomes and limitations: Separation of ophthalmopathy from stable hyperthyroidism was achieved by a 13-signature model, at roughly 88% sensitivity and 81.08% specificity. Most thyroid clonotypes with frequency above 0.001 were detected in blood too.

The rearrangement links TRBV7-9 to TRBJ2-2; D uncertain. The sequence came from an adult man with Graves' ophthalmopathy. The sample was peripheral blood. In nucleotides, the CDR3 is TGTGCCAGCAGCTTAGGACACTCCTTAGACACCGGGGAGCTGTTTTTT. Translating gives CASSLGHSLDTGELFF.